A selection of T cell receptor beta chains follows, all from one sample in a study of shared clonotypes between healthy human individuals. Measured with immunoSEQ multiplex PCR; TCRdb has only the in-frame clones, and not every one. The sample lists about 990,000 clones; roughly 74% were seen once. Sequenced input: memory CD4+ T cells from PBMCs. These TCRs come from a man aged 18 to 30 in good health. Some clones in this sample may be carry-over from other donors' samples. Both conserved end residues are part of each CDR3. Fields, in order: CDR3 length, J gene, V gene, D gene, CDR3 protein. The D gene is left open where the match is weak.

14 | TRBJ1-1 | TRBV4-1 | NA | CASSQGGPNTEAFF
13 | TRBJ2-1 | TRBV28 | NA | CASTSKAYNEQFF
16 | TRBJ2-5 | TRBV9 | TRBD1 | CASSTPGGTLQETQYF
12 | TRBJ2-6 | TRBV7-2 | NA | CASSLMVTGLTF
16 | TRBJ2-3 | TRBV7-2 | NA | CASSFTPIFSGDTQYF
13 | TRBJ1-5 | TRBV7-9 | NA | CASSLEEWQPQHF
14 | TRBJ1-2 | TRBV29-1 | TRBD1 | CSVVGRGKDYGYTF
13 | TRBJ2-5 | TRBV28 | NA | CASSPLGLKTQYF
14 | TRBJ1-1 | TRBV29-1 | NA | CSVVPNLGGTEAFF
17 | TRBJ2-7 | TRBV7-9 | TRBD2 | CASSLSGTSGSEAEQYF
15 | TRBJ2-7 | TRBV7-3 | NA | CASSLTRGTSLEQYF
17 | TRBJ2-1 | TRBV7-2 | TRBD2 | CASSLGGTSGRGNEQFF
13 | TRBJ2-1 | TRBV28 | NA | CATDQITYNEQFF
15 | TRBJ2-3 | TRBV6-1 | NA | CASSDWTHSTDTQYF
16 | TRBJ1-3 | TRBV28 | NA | CASSLSGASSGNTIYF